The next 14 T cell receptor beta chains were all read from a single sample in a study of CD8 T cells in Susac syndrome. Random hexamers were used to reverse transcribe 0.5 to 1 ug of RNA. MiXCR was run by TCRdb on the immunoSEQ multiplex PCR reads, yielding one entry per CDR3 protein. The sample includes 100,000 to 150,000 distinct CDR3 sequences, roughly 96% seen only once; the top ten take roughly 0.11%. Sequencing was carried out using CD4+ T cells from PBMCs. The receptors come from a human donor in good health.

The chain employs TRBV29-1 and TRBJ1-4, with D unclear. V gave up 7 bases and J gave up 8 bases, with 14 bases separating them. This CDR3 is 12 amino acids long. Germline values: CDR1 SQVTM, CDR2 ANQGSEA. The CDR3 nucleotides are TGCAGCGCCACACTGGCCGGAGAAAAACTGTTTTTT. Translated: CSATLAGEKLFF.

V and J are TRBV29-1 and TRBJ2-7, with D maybe TRBD2 (5 bases). V lost 7 bases to trimming and J lost 0 bases, with 13 bases between them. The germline V gene encodes CDR1 SQVTM and CDR2 ANQGSEA. This CDR3 spans 13 amino acids. The CDR3 sequence is CSGSATNSYEQYF. CDR3 in DNA: TGCAGCGGTAGCGCAACGAACTCCTACGAGCAGTACTTC.

The chain uses TRBV27 and TRBJ2-1, with D unresolved. The CDR3 is made up of 17 amino acids. V was clipped by 5 bases and J by 0 bases, with 17 bases between them. Germline CDR1 reads MNHEY; CDR2 reads SMNVEV (reference sequence). In DNA form, the CDR3 reads TGTGCCAGCAGTCAAACGGTGAGGCTGAGCTCCTACAATGAGCAGTTCTTC. The encoded protein is CASSQTVRLSSYNEQFF.

V gene TRBV12-3 or TRBV12-4 combines with J gene TRBJ2-5, with 7 bases aligning to TRBD1. The CDR3 runs to 14 residues. V shed 0 bases and J 5 bases; nucleotides not matched to a gene: 3. CDR3 sequence: CASSLAPGQETQYF. DNA for the CDR3: TGTGCCAGCAGTTTAGCACCGGGACAGGAGACCCAGTACTTC.

V is TRBV29-1 and J is TRBJ2-7; 7 bases are shared with TRBD2. The CDR3 is made up of 12 amino acids. CDR1 is SQVTM, CDR2 ANQGSEA, per germline. The J segment lost 2 bases and the V segment lost 6 bases, leaving 4 bases of the junction unmatched. CDR3 bases: TGCAGCGTGGTAGCGGGTACCTACGAGCAGTACTTC. As protein: CSVVAGTYEQYF.

V gene TRBV12-3 or TRBV12-4 combines with J gene TRBJ2-5, with D possibly matching TRBD1 (5 bases). This CDR3 is 14 amino acids long. The V and J ends lost 7 bases and 5 bases respectively, with 17 bases between them. The CDR3 is CASIPRAYRETQYF. The CDR3 DNA reads TGTGCCAGCATTCCCAGGGCGTATCGGGAGACCCAGTACTTC.

The rearrangement joins TRBV29-1 to TRBJ2-1; D may be TRBD2 (7 bases). The germline V and J ends were trimmed by 4 bases and 9 bases, with 13 bases remaining between them. The CDR3 totals 12 residues. Germline loops: CDR1 SQVTM, CDR2 ANQGSEA. The DNA for the CDR3 is TGCAGCGTTGGATTTGGGGGGGCTGAGCAGTTCTTC. This sequence encodes CSVGFGGAEQFF.

The V call is TRBV6-2 or TRBV6-3, the J call TRBJ1-1; D ambiguous. The V end lost 6 bases, the J end lost 0 bases, and 11 bases lay between the germline ends. CDR3 length: 14 residues. The germline CDR1 and CDR2 sequences are MNHEY and SVGEGT. CDR3 sequence reads: CASSSPRVNTEAFF. In DNA, the CDR3 is TGTGCCAGCAGCTCGCCTCGGGTGAACACTGAAGCTTTCTTT.

The gene calls are TRBV12-3 or TRBV12-4 and TRBJ2-1; D is uncertain. The CDR3 is 11 amino acids. Trimming took 5 bases from V and 9 from J, leaving 8 bases between them. CDR3 in amino acids: CASSPSLEQFF. The CDR3 DNA sequence: TGTGCCAGCAGTCCCTCTCTTGAGCAGTTCTTC.

V gene TRBV7-2 combines with J gene TRBJ1-4, with TRBD1 as a possible D gene (5 bases). The V gene lost 1 base and the J gene lost 7 bases, with 13 bases spanning the gap. CDR3 length: 15 amino acids. In germline, CDR1 is SGHTA, CDR2 FQGNSA. In DNA form, the CDR3 reads TGTGCCAGCAGCTTAGTACCAGGGCTGACTGAAAAACTGTTTTTT. Protein: CASSLVPGLTEKLFF.

The V call is TRBV21-1, the J call TRBJ2-7. TRBV21-1 is designated a pseudogene. CDR3 length: 15 residues. CDR3 sequence: CASSSNLGTPYEQYF. Written as DNA, the CDR3 is TGTGCCAGCAGCAGTAACCTCGGGACTCCCTACGAGCAGTACTTC.

The chain couples TRBV7-9 to TRBJ1-1; 9 bases agree with TRBD1. The ends lost 5 bases at V and 0 bases at J; junction bases unmatched: 10. The CDR3 contains 17 residues. Germline V CDR1 and CDR2: SEHNR, FQNEAQ (reference sequence). In DNA form, the CDR3 reads TGTGCCAGCAGCACGACGGGACAGGGTGTGATGAACACTGAAGCTTTCTTT. Translated, it gives CASSTTGQGVMNTEAFF.

This rearrangement joins TRBV29-1 to TRBJ2-1; unclear D gene. V gave up 4 bases and J gave up 5 bases, with 12 bases separating them. This CDR3 has 13 amino acids. CDR1 and CDR2 (germline): SQVTM, ANQGSEA. The CDR3 loop is CSVGRSGDNEQFF. The CDR3 DNA reads as TGCAGCGTTGGCAGGTCTGGGGACAATGAGCAGTTCTTC.

The rearrangement joins TRBV13 to TRBJ2-3; D gene uncertain. Per germline, CDR1 PRHDT and CDR2 FYEKMQ (reference sequence). The CDR3 runs 14 residues. Between the trimmed V and J ends, which lost 2 bases and 2 bases, there was a span of 8 bases. The CDR3 DNA reads TGTGCCAGCAGCTTATCTGCAGACACAGATACGCAGTATTTT. This codes for CASSLSADTDTQYF.